This T cell receptor (beta chain) is drawn from a study of T cell repertoires in cytomegalovirus infection. Background on the study: Matching HLA type, along with CMV infection, was indicated by public TCR beta signatures.

This clonotype was seen at least ten times. Its antigen is currently unknown. Study results and limitations: Based on cumulative public TCR beta family frequency, carriers of CMV plus the relevant HLA were identified. The ex vivo response was dominated by HLA-C-restricted CMV-specific TCR beta clonotypes.

Each CDR3 protein gets one entry after TCRdb re-called the reads with MiXCR. The table has a few hundred thousand distinct CDR3 sequences, approximately 13% seen once; the top ten hold roughly 8.7%. The trim removed 5 bases at V and 5 bases at J, leaving 6 bases unmatched. From germline, CDR1 is ENHRY and CDR2 SYGVKD. The CDR3 spans 14 residues. The rearrangement links TRBV10-3 to TRBJ2-5; 9 bases match TRBD2. The sequence derives from a human donor in good health (CMV status not recorded). Some clones in this sample may be carry-over from other donors' samples. The sample consisted of PBMCs. CDR3 amino acids: CAISFSGGDETQYF. CDR3 nucleotide sequence: TGTGCCATCAGTTTTAGCGGGGGAGACGAGACCCAGTACTTC.